Shown below are 24 T cell receptor beta chains from a single sample sequenced in a study of cytomegalovirus exposure and HLA in healthy donors. Primers: 60 Vbeta forward and 13 Jbeta reverse. Generated by immunoSEQ multiplex PCR, the TCRdb table keeps only in-frame clones and is missing some. The table lists 100,000 to 150,000 clones, roughly four fifths of them singletons, with around 16% in the top ten. Material for sequencing was PBMCs. The source is a man between 45 and 60 years old in good health and CMV-seropositive.

The table lists this clone with a few counts. The rearrangement uses TRBV25-1 and TRBJ2-7, with 8 bases that match TRBD1. This CDR3 has 14 residues. Germline V lookup: CDR1 MGHDK, CDR2 SYGVNS. Losses at the gene ends were 6 bases for V and 5 bases for J; bases not matched to a gene: 9. CDR3 in amino acids: CASREPGQDHEQYF. CDR3 nucleotide sequence: TGTGCCAGCAGAGAACCGGGACAGGACCACGAGCAGTACTTC.

The chain joins TRBV2 to TRBJ1-3, with D possibly being TRBD1 (5 bases). The germline V and J ends were trimmed by 5 bases and 2 bases, with 13 bases remaining between them. The CDR3 is 15 residues long. Germline V lookup: CDR1 SNHLY, CDR2 FYNNEI. The CDR3 nucleotides read TGTGCCAGCAGTAACATCCGGGGGGCTGGAAACACCATATATTTT. Translating gives CASSNIRGAGNTIYF. Full variable domain (missing parts from reference TRBV2 and TRBJ1-3): EPEVTQTPSHQVTQMGQEVILRCVPISNHLYFYWYRQILGQKVEFLVSFYNNEISEKSEIFDDQFSVERPDGSNFTLKIRSTKLEDSAMYFCASSNIRGAGNTIYFGEGSWLTVV.

V and J are TRBV10-3 and TRBJ2-7; D perhaps matches TRBD2 (5 bases). CDR1 and CDR2 (germline): ENHRY, SYGVKD. V was cut by 0 bases and J by 4 bases, with 10 bases left in between. This CDR3 is 14 amino acids long. This CDR3 is CAISESNGVYEQYF. In nucleotides, the CDR3 is TGTGCCATCAGTGAGTCGAACGGGGTGTACGAGCAGTACTTC.

This clone was counted once. The junction and the germline gene differ at one end; a read error may be behind it. The V gene is TRBV7-2, the J gene TRBJ2-1, with 10 bases identical to TRBD2. CDR3 length equals 15 residues. The germline V gene has CDR1 SGHTA and CDR2 FQGNSA. The CDR3 reads CASRLAGGSYNEQFF. In nucleotides, the CDR3 is TGTGCCAGCAGGTTAGCGGGGGGATCCTACAATGAGCAGTTCTTC.

This clone was recorded once. This chain links TRBV5-4 with TRBJ2-3; 7 bases match TRBD2. Trimming at V came to 3 bases and at J to 8 bases, leaving 6 bases not matched to a gene. This CDR3 spans 13 amino acids. The germline CDR1 and CDR2 sequences are SGHNT and YYREEE (reference sequence). This chain's CDR3 is CASSSPSGGTQYF. CDR3 coding DNA: TGTGCCAGCAGCTCCCCCTCGGGGGGTACGCAGTATTTT.

The chain carries TRBV4-1 and TRBJ1-1, with 7 bases aligning to TRBD1. The J segment lost 5 bases and the V segment lost 3 bases, leaving 9 bases of the junction unmatched. Germline CDR1 MGHRA, CDR2 YSYEKL. The CDR3 has 15 amino acids. As DNA, the CDR3 is TGCGCCAGCAGCCAGGCTACAGGGGCTGAGACTGAAGCTTTCTTT. Translating it yields CASSQATGAETEAFF.

The chain recombines TRBV7-9 with TRBJ2-7; TRBD2 matches at 9 bases. The ends lost 3 bases at V and 1 base at J; junction bases unmatched: 13. The V gene's germline CDR1 is SEHNR and CDR2 FQNEAQ (reference sequence). This CDR3 has 18 residues. CDR3 in amino acids: CASSLRGGADSQSYEQYF. The CDR3 nucleotides are TGTGCCAGCAGCTTGCGGGGGGGCGCTGACTCCCAGTCCTACGAGCAGTACTTC.

This clone was detected a few times. The genes are TRBV7-2 and TRBJ2-1; TRBD2 matches 13 bases. CDR3 size: 15 residues. J was trimmed by 10 bases and V by 3 bases; bases with no gene match: 6. Germline V CDR1 and CDR2: SGHTA, FQGNSA. In DNA, the CDR3 is TGTGCCAGCAGCTTGACTAGCGGGGGGCCGTCGGAGCAGTTCTTC. It specifies CASSLTSGGPSEQFF.

This sequence joins TRBV19 and TRBJ1-1; 10 positions match TRBD1. Trimming cost V 5 bases and J 7 bases; bases outside gene matches: 4. Germline loops: CDR1 LNHDA, CDR2 SQIVND (reference sequence). The CDR3 extends over 13 amino acids. CDR3 in amino acids: CASSSDRGGEAFF. CDR3 coding DNA: TGTGCCAGTAGTTCGGACAGGGGGGGTGAAGCTTTCTTT.

This chain connects TRBV27 to TRBJ2-5, with 12 bases that match TRBD2. Germline lookup yields CDR1 MNHEY and CDR2 SMNVEV (reference sequence). This CDR3 is 16 amino acids long. Trimming removed 10 bases from V and 0 bases from J; junction bases left unmatched: 9. CDR3 nucleotide sequence: TGTGCCACCTCTCTAGCGGGAGGGCCGTACCAAGAGACCCAGTACTTC. Encoded protein: CATSLAGGPYQETQYF.

The V and J genes are TRBV2 and TRBJ2-5; 9 nucleotides agree with TRBD2. From germline, CDR1 is SNHLY and CDR2 FYNNEI. The CDR3 has 15 residues. After removal of 4 bases from V and 9 bases from J, the junction contained 12 bases not matched to a gene. The CDR3 sequence is CASSAGRGGLSAQYF. The CDR3 nucleotides read TGTGCCAGCAGTGCAGGGCGGGGGGGCCTTTCGGCCCAGTACTTC.

In its sample, this clone was seen once. The chain recombines TRBV15 with TRBJ2-1; the D gene is possibly TRBD1 (6 bases). V gave up 0 bases and J gave up 0 bases, with 21 bases separating them. This CDR3 region has 20 residues. Per germline, CDR1 LNHNV and CDR2 YYDKDF (reference sequence). The CDR3 DNA follows: TGTGCCACCAGCAGAGATCGTCCCATGTTACAGGGCCTCTCCTACAATGAGCAGTTCTTC. As protein: CATSRDRPMLQGLSYNEQFF.

The chain has TRBV25-1 and TRBJ1-2; D gene unclear. The length of the CDR3 is 15 residues. Germline V lookup: CDR1 MGHDK, CDR2 SYGVNS. The V and J ends lost 8 bases and 4 bases respectively, with 20 bases between them. Here the CDR3 reads CASYGGRPGSYGYTF. CDR3 coding DNA: TGTGCCAGCTACGGCGGTCGCCCGGGATCCTATGGCTACACCTTC.

In this sample, this clone turned up once. The chain combines TRBV7-9 with TRBJ1-2; tentatively, D is TRBD1 (5 bases). Germline-derived CDR1 and CDR2 are SEHNR and FQNEAQ (reference sequence). Trimming cost V 5 bases and J 10 bases, with 11 bases left between them. This CDR3 has 11 residues. The CDR3 nucleotides are TGTGCCAGCAGCCTCGCGGGGGTCTACACCTTC. It encodes CASSLAGVYTF.

The gene calls are TRBV19 and TRBJ2-7; 7 bases fit TRBD1. This CDR3 is built from 15 residues. The germline gives CDR1 LNHDA, CDR2 SQIVND (reference sequence). The V and J ends lost 6 bases and 7 bases, in that order; junction bases with no gene match: 15. The CDR3, as DNA: TGTGCCAGTAGGTTATCGGGGACAGAAGGAGAAGAGCAGTACTTC. This gives the protein CASRLSGTEGEEQYF.

J is TRBJ1-5 and V is TRBV19, with 9 bases lining up with TRBD1. This CDR3 is 16 amino acids long. Germline V gene sequence: CDR1 LNHDA, CDR2 SQIVND (reference sequence). V was pared by 5 bases and J by 5 bases, with 10 bases of the junction left unmatched. The CDR3 protein is CASSRKGQGWDQPQHF. The CDR3 DNA reads TGTGCCAGTAGTCGAAAGGGACAGGGATGGGATCAGCCCCAGCATTTT. Full variable domain (missing parts from reference TRBV19 and TRBJ1-5): DGGITQSPKYLFRKEGQNVTLSCEQNLNHDAMYWYRQDPGQGLRLIYYSQIVNDFQKGDIAEGYSVSREKKESFPLTVTSAQKNPTAFYLCASSRKGQGWDQPQHFGDGTRLSIL.

This chain connects TRBV4-3 to TRBJ2-1, with a tentative D call TRBD1 (6 bases). Trimming pared 3 bases from V and 4 bases from J, leaving 13 bases between. The CDR3 sequence is 15 residues long. Germline values: CDR1 LGHNA, CDR2 YSLEER. This CDR3 reads CASSQHLQGYNEQFF. CDR3 sequence (DNA): TGCGCCAGCAGCCAGCACCTCCAGGGGTACAATGAGCAGTTCTTC.

V and J are TRBV6-5 and TRBJ2-5; D call uncertain. Per the germline V gene, CDR1 is MNHEY and CDR2 is SVGAGI. V lost 7 bases and J 5 bases, leaving 8 bases between the germline ends. The length of the CDR3 is 11 residues. The CDR3 bases are TGTGCCAGCATGGTCGGGGAGACCCAGTACTTC. Its protein product is CASMVGETQYF.

This clone was found once. V gene TRBV6-6 combines with J gene TRBJ2-7; 13 nucleotides line up with TRBD2. Germline CDR1 reads MNHNY; CDR2 reads SVGAGI (reference sequence). With 5 bases clipped from V and 7 bases from J, the junction kept 8 bases outside the gene matches. The CDR3 runs to 15 residues. The CDR3 sequence: CASSPRTSGSREQYF. The CDR3 DNA follows: TGTGCCAGCAGTCCCCGGACTAGCGGGAGTAGAGAGCAGTACTTC.

The chain combines TRBV6-1 with TRBJ2-5, with 9 bases fitting TRBD2. From germline, CDR1 is MNHNS and CDR2 SASEGT. The CDR3 runs to 15 residues. The J segment lost 1 base and the V segment lost 4 bases, leaving 4 bases of the junction unmatched. This chain's CDR3 is CASSGVAGAQETQYF. For the CDR3, the DNA is TGTGCCAGCAGTGGCGTAGCGGGGGCCCAAGAGACCCAGTACTTC.

The chain's CDR3 is CASRLGPGGYGYTF. The CDR3 bases are TGTGCCAGCCGCCTCGGGCCCGGGGGCTATGGCTACACCTTC. The rearrangement uses TRBV27 and TRBJ1-2; possible D gene TRBD1, 5 bases. Germline V gene lookup returns CDR1 MNHEY and CDR2 SMNVEV (reference sequence). V was pared by 8 bases and J by 4 bases, with 17 bases between. The CDR3 sequence is 14 residues long.

The chain employs TRBV7-8 and TRBJ2-1; 12 bases are shared with TRBD2. The germline V gene encodes CDR1 SGHVS and CDR2 FQNEAQ. This CDR3 contains 16 residues. The trim removed 6 bases at V and 8 bases at J, leaving 11 bases unmatched. For the CDR3, the DNA is TGTGCCAGCAGTGGGTTCGGGCTAGCGGGGGGGGATGAGCAGTTCTTC. Encoded protein: CASSGFGLAGGDEQFF.

The chain is built from TRBV6-1 and TRBJ2-6; TRBD1 aligns across 12 bases. CDR1 MNHNS and CDR2 SASEGT come from the germline V gene. The junction had 3 bases not matched to a gene; V was cut back by 4 bases and J by 2 bases. The CDR3 sequence is 17 residues long. The CDR3 DNA reads as TGTGCCAGCAGTGCGGGACAGGGGGCGCCTGGGGCCAACGTCCTGACTTTC. Residues: CASSAGQGAPGANVLTF.

V and J are TRBV6-5 and TRBJ2-7; 8 bases align to TRBD1. Germline V gives CDR1 MNHEY, CDR2 SVGAGI. The CDR3 contains 14 residues. The V gene end was trimmed by 3 bases and the J gene end by 3 bases; junction bases not matched to a gene: 4. CDR3 protein: CASSYSGGLYEQYF. CDR3 bases: TGTGCCAGCAGTTATTCAGGGGGCCTCTACGAGCAGTACTTC.